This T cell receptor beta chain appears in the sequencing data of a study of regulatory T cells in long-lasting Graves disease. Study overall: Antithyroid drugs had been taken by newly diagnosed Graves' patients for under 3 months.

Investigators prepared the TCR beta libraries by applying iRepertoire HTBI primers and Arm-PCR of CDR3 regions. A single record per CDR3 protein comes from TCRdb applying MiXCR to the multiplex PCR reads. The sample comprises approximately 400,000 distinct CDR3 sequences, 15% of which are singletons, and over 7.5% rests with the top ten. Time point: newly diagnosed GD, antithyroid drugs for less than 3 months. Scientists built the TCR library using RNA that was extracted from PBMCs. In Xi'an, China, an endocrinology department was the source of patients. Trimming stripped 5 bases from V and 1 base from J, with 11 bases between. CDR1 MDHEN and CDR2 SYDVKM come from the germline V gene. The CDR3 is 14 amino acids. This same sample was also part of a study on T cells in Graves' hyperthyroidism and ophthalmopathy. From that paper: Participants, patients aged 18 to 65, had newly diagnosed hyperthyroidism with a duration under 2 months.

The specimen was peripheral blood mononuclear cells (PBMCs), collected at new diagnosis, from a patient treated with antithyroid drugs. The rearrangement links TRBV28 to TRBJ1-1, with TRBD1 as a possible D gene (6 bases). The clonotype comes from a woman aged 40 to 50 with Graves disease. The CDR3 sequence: CASSKQGRNTEAFF. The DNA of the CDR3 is TGTGCCAGCAGTAAACAGGGTAGGAACACTGAAGCTTTCTTT.